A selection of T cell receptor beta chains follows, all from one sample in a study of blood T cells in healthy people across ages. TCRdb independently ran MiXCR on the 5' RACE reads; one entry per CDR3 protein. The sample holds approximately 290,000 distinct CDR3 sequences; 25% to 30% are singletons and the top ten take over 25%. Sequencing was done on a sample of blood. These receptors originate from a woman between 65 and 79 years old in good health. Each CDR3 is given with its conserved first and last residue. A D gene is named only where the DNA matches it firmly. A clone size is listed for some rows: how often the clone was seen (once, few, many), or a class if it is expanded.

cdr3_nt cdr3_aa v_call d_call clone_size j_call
TGTGCCAGCAGTTCCCGGACAGGGGGCGCCCGGCAGGGCTACACCTTC CASSSRTGGARQGYTF TRBV28 TRBD1 few TRBJ1-2
TGTGCCAGCGGAACTAGCGGGAGGGCAACAGATACGCAGTATTTT CASGTSGRATDTQYF TRBV2 TRBD2 few TRBJ2-3
TGCGCCAGCAGCCTACGTAGTACGAAGAAGCAAGAGACCCAGTACTTC CASSLRSTKKQETQYF TRBV4-1 . . TRBJ2-5
TGCAGTGCTAGAGGGACGATAGGCAATCAGCCCCAGCATTTT CSARGTIGNQPQHF TRBV20-1 . . TRBJ1-5
TGTGCCAGCAGCTTAATTGCCTCAGTCGGGGAGCTGTTTTTT CASSLIASVGELFF TRBV7-3 . few TRBJ2-2
TGTGCCAGCAGCAATTCACTCATCCTAGCCAAAAACATTCAGTACTTC CASSNSLILAKNIQYF TRBV21-1 . . TRBJ2-4
TGTGCCAGCAGCACAGGACTAGCGGGGAGTACCGGGGAGCTGTTTTTT CASSTGLAGSTGELFF TRBV5-5 TRBD2 few TRBJ2-2
TGTGCCGGCAGCTTAAGACAGACTATAATGAACACTGAAGCTTTCTTT CAGSLRQTIMNTEAFF TRBV7-2 . . TRBJ1-1
TGTGCCAGCAGTTTTGGCAGGGATTATGGCTACACCTTC CASSFGRDYGYTF TRBV27 . . TRBJ1-2
TGTGCCAGCAGCCCAAAGCCCAGGACAGGGAGCGAGACCCAGTACTTC CASSPKPRTGSETQYF TRBV7-2 TRBD1 few TRBJ2-5
TGTGCCAGCAGCCGGACTGCAACTAATGAAAAACTGTTTTTT CASSRTATNEKLFF TRBV6-5 . . TRBJ1-4
TGTGCCAGCAGCTTAGCGTTTCCCAGGGTAAAAGAGACCCAGTACTTC CASSLAFPRVKETQYF TRBV7-8 . . TRBJ2-5
TGTGCCAGCAGCGGCCGGGACCGTATAAGGCAGTTCTTC CASSGRDRIRQFF TRBV2 . . TRBJ2-1
TGCAGCGTCCCGGACCGCGCAACTAATGAAAAACTGTTTTTT CSVPDRATNEKLFF TRBV29-1 . few TRBJ1-4
TGCGCCAGCAGTGGCACTCTAGCGGGACGGTACGAGCAGTACTTC CASSGTLAGRYEQYF TRBV5-1 TRBD2 . TRBJ2-7
TGTGCCAGCAGCCGTTACCCCCAAGAGACCCAGTACTTC CASSRYPQETQYF TRBV12-3/TRBV12-4 . . TRBJ2-5
TGTGTCAGCAGTTACTCGACCGGGACAGGGGAGACCCAGTACTTC CVSSYSTGTGETQYF TRBV6-5 TRBD1 . TRBJ2-5
TGTGCCAGCAGCTTAGGGTCATCTTCACCCCTCCACTTT CASSLGSSSPLHF TRBV11-2 . few TRBJ1-6